The 16 T cell receptor beta chains presented below share a single source sample, sequenced in a study of PD-1 blockade in mismatch repair-deficient tumors. Only in-frame clones appear in the TCRdb table, and some are missing; sequencing was by immunoSEQ multiplex PCR. Of 45,000 to 55,000 clones listed, more than 65% are singletons. Sequences were derived from peripheral blood, sampled about 4.5 months after starting pembrolizumab. The receptors were sampled from an adult with mismatch repair-deficient cancer.

The V and J genes are TRBV30 and TRBJ1-1, with no clear D. The CDR3 has 14 amino acids. Germline lookup yields CDR1 GTSNPN and CDR2 SVGIG (reference sequence). Deletions cut 5 bases from V and 3 bases from J, with 16 bases between. For the CDR3, the DNA is TGTGCCTGGGGCCCTGGGTTAGCCGACACTGAAGCTTTCTTT. Its protein product is CAWGPGLADTEAFF.

This clone has more than one count but fewer than ten. The chain links TRBV4-2 to TRBJ1-2; TRBD1 might be the D (5 bases). The CDR3 is 12 residues long. CDR1 is LGHNA, CDR2 YNFKEQ, per germline. The ends were cut back, 3 bases at V and 8 bases at J, with 10 bases in the middle. The CDR3 reads CASSQEGFGYTF. The CDR3 DNA follows: TGTGCCAGCAGCCAGGAGGGGTTCGGCTACACCTTC.

The chain joins TRBV7-6 to TRBJ2-7, with a tentative D call TRBD2 (6 bases). V was trimmed by 1 base and J by 6 bases, leaving 25 bases between them. Germline V gene data show CDR1 as SGHVS and CDR2 as FNYEAQ. The CDR3 contains 18 residues. CDR3 residues: CASSLDPPLGAGHTEQYF. Here the CDR3 DNA reads TGTGCCAGCAGCTTAGATCCCCCCCTAGGAGCGGGCCATACCGAGCAGTACTTC.

The gene calls are TRBV9 and TRBJ2-2, with D possibly matching TRBD1 (6 bases). CDR3 length: 15 amino acids. Germline lookup yields CDR1 SGDLS and CDR2 YYNGEE. V gave up 5 bases and J gave up 4 bases, with 15 bases separating them. CDR3: CASSFRDTSTGELFF. CDR3 DNA sequence: TGTGCCAGCAGTTTTCGGGACACTAGCACCGGGGAGCTGTTTTTT.

V usage is TRBV4-3 and J usage is TRBJ1-1; D is undetermined. The germline gives CDR1 LGHNA, CDR2 YSLEER. This CDR3 contains 15 residues. V lost 0 bases to trimming and J lost 3 bases, with 11 bases between them. CDR3 protein: CASSQDWTGDTEAFF. CDR3 DNA sequence: TGCGCCAGCAGCCAAGATTGGACTGGGGACACTGAAGCTTTCTTT.

DNA of the CDR3: TGTGCCTGGAGTGGTGCGGCGGGAGGGCCAGGAGAGCAGTTCTTC. It specifies CAWSGAAGGPGEQFF. V gene TRBV30 combines with J gene TRBJ2-1, with TRBD2 matching 9 bases. Germline assignment: CDR1 GTSNPN and CDR2 SVGIG (reference sequence). CDR3 length: 15 amino acids. V trimming: 1 base; J trimming: 10 bases; junction bases outside the gene matches: 11.

The chain couples TRBV6-5 to TRBJ2-5, with D maybe TRBD2 (6 bases). The ends were cut back, 2 bases at V and 7 bases at J, with 11 bases in the middle. The V gene's germline CDR1 is MNHEY and CDR2 SVGAGI. The CDR3 extends over 13 amino acids. CDR3 in amino acids: CASSYGLGGTQYF. The CDR3 coding sequence is TGTGCCAGCAGTTACGGACTGGGGGGGACCCAGTACTTC.

The CDR3 loop is CASSLAGTGNTIYF. The CDR3 coding sequence is TGCGCCAGCAGCTTGGCAGGGACTGGAAACACCATATATTTT. V gene TRBV5-1 combines with J gene TRBJ1-3, with a possible D match to TRBD1 (5 bases). The CDR3 contains 14 residues. V was shortened by 0 bases and J by 2 bases, with 6 bases between the two germline ends. Looked up from germline, CDR1 is SGHRS and CDR2 is YFSETQ.

This sequence joins TRBV29-1 and TRBJ2-1; D is uncertain. V was pared by 2 bases and J by 5 bases, with 10 bases between. CDR1 SQVTM and CDR2 ANQGSEA come from the germline V gene. CDR3 size: 13 residues. The CDR3 coding sequence is TGCAGCGTTGAACATGCGTGGGACAATGAGCAGTTCTTC. It translates to CSVEHAWDNEQFF.

The V and J genes are TRBV5-4 and TRBJ1-2; perhaps TRBD1 as D (6 bases). Germline values: CDR1 SGHNT, CDR2 YYREEE (reference sequence). The V end lost 0 bases, the J end lost 3 bases, and 12 bases lay between the germline ends. The CDR3 length is 15 residues. CDR3 coding DNA: TGTGCCAGCAGCTTGGCTGGACAGAACCACTATGGCTACACCTTC. Protein: CASSLAGQNHYGYTF.

The CDR3 loop is CASGLGLAGGYQETQYF. CDR3 sequence (DNA): TGTGCTAGTGGTCTAGGACTAGCGGGAGGATACCAAGAGACCCAGTACTTC. The V call is TRBV12-5, the J call TRBJ2-5; 14 bases are shared with TRBD2. The germline V gene has CDR1 LGHNT and CDR2 FRNRAP. This CDR3 has 17 residues. The V and J ends lost 5 bases and 0 bases, in that order; junction bases with no gene match: 5.

This sequence joins TRBV5-1 and TRBJ2-1; D gene uncertain. Between the trimmed V and J ends, which lost 1 base and 4 bases, there was a span of 12 bases. This CDR3 region has 15 residues. Looked up from germline, CDR1 is SGHRS and CDR2 is YFSETQ. The CDR3 bases are TGCGCCAGCAGCTTGAGAAAATCCGCATACAATGAGCAGTTCTTC. This translates into CASSLRKSAYNEQFF. Using reference TRBV5-1 and TRBJ2-1 for the parts outside the CDR3, the full variable domain is KAGVTQTPRYLIKTRGQQVTLSCSPISGHRSVSWYQQTPGQGLQFLFEYFSETQRNKGNFPGRFSGRQFSNSRSEMNVSTLELGDSALYLCASSLRKSAYNEQFFGPGTRLTVL.

This clone has more than one count but fewer than ten. As DNA, the CDR3 is TGTGCCAGCAGCTTAATAGCAGGGATCAATCAGCCCCAGCATTTT. As protein: CASSLIAGINQPQHF. The chain has TRBV7-8 and TRBJ1-5; a possible D gene is TRBD1 (5 bases). Germline-derived CDR1 and CDR2 are SGHVS and FQNEAQ. The CDR3 spans 15 residues. V gave up 2 bases and J gave up 3 bases, with 11 bases separating them.

The chain employs TRBV7-9 and TRBJ2-3, with 9 nucleotides matching TRBD1. J was trimmed by 3 bases and V by 5 bases; bases with no gene match: 6. The CDR3 covers 15 residues. Germline CDR1 reads SEHNR; CDR2 reads FQNEAQ (reference sequence). The CDR3 here is CASSHRDRVTDTQYF. CDR3 bases: TGTGCCAGCAGCCATCGGGACAGGGTTACAGATACGCAGTATTTT. The full variable domain, with the rest looked up from reference TRBV7-9 and TRBJ2-3, is DTGVSQNPRHKITKRGQNVTFRCDPISEHNRLYWYRQTLGQGPEFLTYFQNEAQLEKSRLLSDRFSAERPKGSFSTLEIQRTEQGDSAMYLCASSHRDRVTDTQYFGPGTRLTVL.

The chain carries TRBV5-6 and TRBJ2-1; D call uncertain. Germline-derived CDR1 and CDR2 are SGHDT and YYEEEE. This CDR3 is built from 12 residues. The V end was cut by 2 bases, the J end by 8 bases, with 8 bases between. The CDR3 loop is CASSFADHEQFF. In DNA, the CDR3 is TGTGCCAGCAGCTTTGCGGACCATGAGCAGTTCTTC. Combining the CDR3 with reference TRBV5-6 and TRBJ2-1 gives the whole variable domain DAGVTQSPTHLIKTRGQQVTLRCSPKSGHDTVSWYQQALGQGPQFIFQYYEEEERQRGNFPDRFSGHQFPNYSSELNVNALLLGDSALYLCASSFADHEQFFGPGTRLTVL.

The DNA for the CDR3 is TGTGCCACCAGCAGTAGACTCGGACCAGTCACTGAAGCTTTCTTT. Translation: CATSSRLGPVTEAFF. The chain couples TRBV15 to TRBJ1-1, with D uncertain. CDR3 length: 15 residues. V lost 3 bases and J lost 4, with 15 bases in between. The germline CDR1 and CDR2 sequences are LNHNV and YYDKDF (reference sequence).